This TCR beta chain was identified during a study of blood T cell repertoires in COVID-19. Study at large: Acute and convalescent COVID-19 samples came from the United States, Italy and Spain. T cells, B-cell-depleted T cells, or PBMCs supplied cDNA or gDNA.

This CDR3 contains 17 residues. Trimming pared 4 bases from V and 2 bases from J, leaving 15 bases between. CDR1 and CDR2 (germline): MNHNS, SASEGT. Methods used by the authors: Amplification of reference gene primers was used by the study to estimate nucleated cell counts. The method was immunoSEQ multiplex PCR; TCRdb's version includes in-frame clones alone and lacks a portion of them. V and J calls and clone size are as listed in that table; D and trimming were resolved from the DNA. Of over 200,000 clones listed, more than 70% are singletons. The sample consisted of peripheral blood. The rearrangement uses TRBV6-1 and TRBJ2-6; D unclear. This clonotype was sampled from a woman aged 45-60 years with acute or convalescent COVID-19. This CDR3 is CASSALFPGTGANVLTF. The CDR3 nucleotides are TGTGCCAGCAGTGCCTTATTCCCAGGCACTGGGGCCAACGTCCTGACTTTC.